The source of this T cell receptor (beta chain) is a study of regulatory T cells in long-lasting Graves disease. Sequencing libraries for TCR beta were prepared with iRepertoire HTBI primers and Arm-PCR of CDR3 regions. TCRdb re-called the multiplex PCR reads with MiXCR, one entry per CDR3 protein. The repertoire has 300,000 to 500,000 distinct CDR3 sequences, around 20% of them found once; the top ten carry under 25%. Time point of the sample: persistent/refractory GD, antithyroid drugs over 5 years with positive TRAb. After RNA was extracted from PBMCs, the TCR library was made from it. Each patient gave approximately 9.2 milliliters of EDTA-anticoagulated peripheral blood. The CDR3 loop spans 19 amino acids. From germline, CDR1 is SEHNR and CDR2 FQNEAQ (reference sequence). V trimming: 0 bases; J trimming: 0 bases; junction bases outside the gene matches: 7. Worth noting for this clonotype: Its antigen is still unknown.

Broader study findings: Patients with persistent disease showed a bias toward TRBV28, TRBJ1-2 and TRBJ2-5.

This receptor was identified in a female donor with Graves disease. The sequences come from peripheral blood mononuclear cells (PBMCs), collected when the disease was refractory, from a patient treated with antithyroid drugs. This chain joins TRBV7-9 and TRBJ2-6, with 8 bases matching TRBD1. CDR3 DNA: TGTGCCAGCAGCTTAGCGATGGGGACAGGACGCTCTGGGGCCAACGTCCTGACTTTC. Translating gives CASSLAMGTGRSGANVLTF. The whole variable domain, filled in from reference TRBV7-9 and TRBJ2-6, reads DTGVSQNPRHKITKRGQNVTFRCDPISEHNRLYWYRQTLGQGPEFLTYFQNEAQLEKSRLLSDRFSAERPKGSFSTLEIQRTEQGDSAMYLCASSLAMGTGRSGANVLTFGAGSRLTVL.